This TCR beta chain is drawn from a study of shared clonotypes between healthy human individuals. Notes on the study in general: In four donors, around 4.8% of naive CD4 clonotypes appeared in common.

This clone was picked up one time. What it recognizes is unknown. Every subset had its genomic DNA shared out evenly among several immunoSEQ plates. This table comes from immunoSEQ multiplex PCR, and its TCRdb copy is limited to in-frame clones, with some not included. The table lists more than 2 million clones, 95% of them singletons. Trimming took off 5 bases at V and 8 bases at J, with 10 bases between the two ends. This CDR3 is 11 amino acids long. Germline CDR1 reads SGHTA; CDR2 reads FQGNSA. The TCR originated in a man aged 18 to 29 in good health. Sequenced material: naive CD4+ T cells sorted from blood. As for subset: CD45RA+ positively selected. The chain combines TRBV7-2 with TRBJ2-7, with D possibly being TRBD1 (5 bases). CDR3 amino acids: CASSQDRQQYF. In nucleotides, the CDR3 is TGTGCCAGCAGCCAAGACAGACAGCAGTACTTC.